This paragraph reports one T cell receptor beta chain. The target antigen is unknown. A CD45RA+ naive subset and a CD45RA-negative memory subset were split from CD4+ cells. The data were obtained in a study of shared clonotypes between healthy human individuals. Generated by immunoSEQ multiplex PCR, the TCRdb table keeps only in-frame clones and is missing some. This table has around 2,000,000 clones, roughly 94% appearing once. Trimming cost V 0 bases and J 1 base, with 16 bases left between them. CDR1 and CDR2 (germline): SGHKS, YYEKEE (reference sequence). CDR3 length equals 17 residues. Study-level results: Blood was the only sampled material, and tissue repertoires likely differ.

This sequence originates from a man aged 18 to 30 in good health. The V gene is TRBV5-5, the J gene TRBJ2-5, with D possibly TRBD2 on 7 matching bases. Sequenced input: naive CD4+ T cells sorted from blood. Subset defined: CD45RA+ positively selected. CDR3 amino acids: CASSLALMAGAQETQYF. CDR3 DNA: TGTGCCAGCAGCTTGGCCCTTATGGCGGGGGCCCAAGAGACCCAGTACTTC.